This passage covers 9 T cell receptor beta chains from one sample sequenced in a study of T cells in tuberculosis. Profiling relied on immunoSEQ multiplex PCR, and the TCRdb table lists in-frame clones only, not all of them. The sample has tens of thousands of clones, around 97% seen once. Sequencing input: PBMCs. The source is a donor aged 10-35 years with latent tuberculosis or without tuberculosis infection.

The chain employs TRBV27 and TRBJ1-2; D perhaps matches TRBD1 (5 bases). CDR3 size: 13 residues. V lost 6 bases, J lost 4 bases, and 12 bases lay in between. Germline V gene sequence: CDR1 MNHEY, CDR2 SMNVEV (reference sequence). CDR3 in DNA: TGTGCCAGCAGCCGGGCAGGGCGCTATGGCTACACCTTC. This encodes CASSRAGRYGYTF.

This sequence joins TRBV9 and TRBJ2-1, with a weak D call TRBD1 (5 bases). The germline V and J ends were trimmed by 2 bases and 4 bases, with 7 bases remaining between them. This CDR3 has 13 residues. Germline assignment: CDR1 SGDLS and CDR2 YYNGEE. The CDR3 DNA follows: TGTGCCAGCAGCGTGGGGCAGTACAATGAGCAGTTCTTC. This translates into CASSVGQYNEQFF.

The V gene is TRBV7-9, the J gene TRBJ2-7; D is possibly TRBD2 (6 bases). Trimming took off 11 bases at V and 5 bases at J, with 22 bases between the two ends. In germline, CDR1 is SEHNR, CDR2 FQNEAQ (reference sequence). The CDR3 covers 14 residues. In nucleotides, the CDR3 is TGTGCCGTTACTCTCGGGGCTAGCGCTGACGAGCAGTACTTC. Its translation is CAVTLGASADEQYF.

This chain uses TRBV18 with TRBJ2-7; TRBD1 matches 7 bases. CDR3 length: 16 residues. V trimming: 3 bases; J trimming: 4 bases; junction bases outside the gene matches: 12. Germline V gives CDR1 KGHSH, CDR2 LQKENI. In DNA form, the CDR3 reads TGTGCCAGCTCACCCCTATACCGGGACAGAACTTACGAGCAGTACTTC. Translated, it gives CASSPLYRDRTYEQYF.

The rearrangement uses TRBV10-3 and TRBJ1-2, with TRBD1 as a possible D gene (5 bases). This CDR3 is built from 12 residues. The ends were cut back, 2 bases at V and 7 bases at J, with 8 bases in the middle. Germline V gives CDR1 ENHRY, CDR2 SYGVKD. The CDR3 DNA is TGTGCCATCAGTGAGGGGGGGTCTGGCTACACCTTC. Its translation is CAISEGGSGYTF.

The chain links TRBV19 to TRBJ1-3; possible D gene TRBD1, 6 bases. The germline gives CDR1 LNHDA, CDR2 SQIVND (reference sequence). This CDR3 contains 14 residues. V was shortened by 6 bases and J by 2 bases, with 11 bases between the two germline ends. The CDR3 nucleotides read TGTGCCAGTAGCCCGACAGGACCTGGAAACACCATATATTTT. It codes for CASSPTGPGNTIYF.

The chain carries TRBV21-1 and TRBJ2-7; the table's D call of TRBD2 was not tested on the DNA. TRBV21-1 is shown as a pseudogene. The CDR3 is 12 residues long. The CDR3 protein is CASSENHYEQYF. DNA of the CDR3: TGTGCCAGCAGCGAGAATCACTACGAGCAGTACTTC.

The J gene is TRBJ2-7, the V gene TRBV6-1; D is ambiguous. Trimming pared 1 base from V and 7 bases from J, leaving 20 bases between. Per germline, CDR1 MNHNS and CDR2 SASEGT. The CDR3 spans 16 residues. CDR3 loop: CASSEVGTVPSSEQYF. CDR3 DNA sequence: TGTGCCAGCAGTGAAGTGGGTACAGTCCCCTCGAGTGAGCAGTACTTC.

The rearrangement uses TRBV4-3 and TRBJ1-3; a weak D match, TRBD1 (5 bases). V was trimmed by 6 bases and J by 4 bases, leaving 16 bases between them. This CDR3 is built from 15 residues. Germline assignment: CDR1 LGHNA and CDR2 YSLEER. The CDR3 DNA sequence: TGCGCCAGCAGGACGACGCTAGGGGCGGGAAACACCATATATTTT. As protein: CASRTTLGAGNTIYF.